The source of this T cell receptor beta chain is a study of blood T cell repertoires in COVID-19. Turning to the study itself: Both acute and convalescent COVID-19 samples were obtained from the United States, Italy and Spain. T cells, B-cell-depleted T cells, or PBMCs provided the cDNA or gDNA that served as material.

Libraries were prepared by immunoSEQ multiplex PCR; TCRdb keeps only in-frame clonotypes and omits some of them. There are roughly 380,000 clones in the sample; roughly 84% occur only once, and roughly 3% lies in the top ten. What the recovered Cohort 3 donors had was two negative PCRs, clearance, or symptom resolution. This CDR3 is 12 amino acids long. Per the germline V gene, CDR1 is KGHSH and CDR2 is LQKENI. Unmatched junction bases numbered 4, after V lost 3 bases and J lost 9 bases. Sequencing was done on a sample of PBMCs or T cells enriched from blood (not recorded which). V usage is TRBV18 and J usage is TRBJ1-1, with TRBD1 matching 7 bases. The TCR sequence derives from a woman aged 30 to 39 who had recovered from COVID-19. In DNA form, the CDR3 reads TGTGCCAGCTCACCCCAGGACAGGAAAGCTTTCTTT. This codes for CASSPQDRKAFF.